These 26 T cell receptor beta chains came from one sample sequenced in a study of PD-1 blockade in classical Hodgkin lymphoma (dated by TCRdb to the early 2020s). The time point label on this specimen signifies: cycle 2 day 1 (C2D1) of nivolumab. All trial patients had relapsed after autologous stem cell transplantation, with cohorts A, B and C differing in prior brentuximab vedotin exposure. The library was built by means of the immunoSEQ multiplex PCR assay. TCRdb obtained this table from immuneACCESS and retained in-frame rearrangements with V and J assigned. These tables miss some clones; where compared with another copy, unresolved V genes account for less than half of the shortfall, and the remainder is unexplained. This sample holds some 90,000 clones; around 90% were observed only once. Less than 3% of the sample rests with the top ten. This sample comprised peripheral blood mononuclear cells (PBMCs), obtained before the second cycle of nivolumab. The origin of the receptors is a human donor with classical Hodgkin lymphoma.

The chain links TRBV5-1 to TRBJ2-6; D gene uncertain. The CDR3 consists of 15 residues. Trimming left V 0 bases short and J 4 bases short, with 8 bases between. Germline CDR1 reads SGHRS; CDR2 reads YFSETQ. The chain's CDR3 is CASSLARPGANVLTF. The CDR3 DNA is TGCGCCAGCAGCTTGGCGCGTCCCGGGGCCAACGTCCTGACTTTC.

This clone was counted a few times. The chain couples TRBV5-8 to TRBJ1-1, with D unclear. Germline CDR1 SGHTS, CDR2 YDEGEE. This CDR3 has 15 residues. Trimming cost V 1 base and J 1 base, with 11 bases left between them. The CDR3, as DNA: TGTGCCAGCAGCTTGAGTCCTGGGCCGAACACTGAAGCTTTCTTT. As protein: CASSLSPGPNTEAFF.

The V and J genes are TRBV18 and TRBJ1-1; D perhaps matches TRBD1 (5 bases). This CDR3 spans 14 amino acids. CDR1 is KGHSH and CDR2 is LQKENI in the germline V gene. Deletions cut 3 bases from V and 5 bases from J, with 13 bases between. The CDR3 DNA reads TGTGCCAGCTCACCGCGCCGGGGGGGGACTGAAGCTTTCTTT. As protein: CASSPRRGGTEAFF.

This chain links TRBV10-1 with TRBJ2-7, with TRBD1 matching 7 bases. Germline loops: CDR1 WNHNN, CDR2 SYGVQD (reference sequence). This CDR3 is 15 amino acids long. Unmatched junction bases numbered 8, after V lost 3 bases and J lost 3 bases. DNA of the CDR3: TGCGCCAGCAGTGAATTGCCGGGACAGAGCTACGAGCAGTACTTC. Encoded protein: CASSELPGQSYEQYF.

V is TRBV27 and J is TRBJ2-7; possible D gene TRBD2, 6 bases. The length of the CDR3 is 12 residues. Germline lookup yields CDR1 MNHEY and CDR2 SMNVEV (reference sequence). V gave up 5 bases and J gave up 8 bases, with 13 bases separating them. As DNA, the CDR3 is TGTGCCAGCAGTAACGGGACTTTTAAGCAGTACTTC. Amino acid sequence: CASSNGTFKQYF.

The genes are TRBV14 and TRBJ2-7; 11 bases agree with TRBD2. V lost 1 base to trimming and J lost 3 bases; unmatched junction nucleotides: 11. The CDR3 contains 18 residues. Looked up from germline, CDR1 is SGHDN and CDR2 is FVKESK. CDR3 sequence (DNA): TGTGCCAGCAGCCAAGGACTAGCGGGGCAGACTGCTTTCTACGAGCAGTACTTC. This gives the protein CASSQGLAGQTAFYEQYF.

The chain carries TRBV19 and TRBJ1-1, with D unresolved. CDR3 size: 14 residues. CDR1 and CDR2 (germline): LNHDA, SQIVND (reference sequence). V lost 3 bases and J lost 3, with 11 bases in between. The CDR3 sequence is CASSIEAVDTEAFF. Written as DNA, the CDR3 is TGTGCCAGTAGTATTGAGGCTGTCGACACTGAAGCTTTCTTT.

The gene calls are TRBV6-1 and TRBJ2-5, with 10 bases that match TRBD2. Germline-derived CDR1 and CDR2 are MNHNS and SASEGT. The V gene end was trimmed by 5 bases and the J gene end by 4 bases; junction bases not matched to a gene: 4. This CDR3 region has 14 residues. The CDR3 is CASSLAGGGETQYF. The DNA for the CDR3 is TGTGCCAGCAGTTTAGCGGGAGGAGGAGAGACCCAGTACTTC.

The rearrangement uses TRBV14 and TRBJ1-5; D call uncertain. Germline values: CDR1 SGHDN, CDR2 FVKESK. The CDR3 is 13 amino acids. V was pared by 2 bases and J by 6 bases, with 8 bases between. The CDR3 DNA follows: TGTGCCAGCAGCCAAAAAGTGGGTCAGCCCCAGCATTTT. It encodes CASSQKVGQPQHF. Variable domain in full (rest from reference TRBV14 and TRBJ1-5): EAGVTQFPSHSVIEKGQTVTLRCDPISGHDNLYWYRRVMGKEIKFLLHFVKESKQDESGMPNNRFLAERTGGTYSTLKVQPAELEDSGVYFCASSQKVGQPQHFGDGTRLSIL.

The chain has TRBV14 and TRBJ2-5; 9 bases agree with TRBD1. Trimming cost V 3 bases and J 2 bases; bases outside gene matches: 1. Germline values: CDR1 SGHDN, CDR2 FVKESK. This CDR3 is 14 amino acids long. The CDR3 is CASSHGTGQETQYF. For the CDR3, the DNA is TGTGCCAGCAGCCACGGGACAGGGCAAGAGACCCAGTACTTC.

This chain joins TRBV27 and TRBJ1-4, with 7 bases lining up with TRBD1. The length of the CDR3 is 15 residues. Germline V lookup: CDR1 MNHEY, CDR2 SMNVEV (reference sequence). V was pared by 5 bases and J by 5 bases, with 8 bases of the junction left unmatched. The CDR3 sequence: CASSRRDRGNEKLFF. The CDR3, as DNA: TGTGCCAGCAGTCGCCGGGACAGAGGAAATGAAAAACTGTTTTTT.

The genes are TRBV2 and TRBJ2-5, with a weak D call TRBD1 (6 bases). Trimming took 3 bases from V and 4 from J, leaving 18 bases between them. The CDR3 has 16 residues. The germline V gene has CDR1 SNHLY and CDR2 FYNNEI. The DNA for the CDR3 is TGTGCCAGCAGTGAGAGGTCCGTTGGGGGCAGAGAGACCCAGTACTTC. Translated, it gives CASSERSVGGRETQYF.

The chain links TRBV9 to TRBJ2-3; D possibly uses TRBD1 or TRBD2 (5 bases each). V lost 1 base and J lost 2, with 14 bases in between. CDR1 is SGDLS and CDR2 is YYNGEE in the germline V gene. The CDR3 has 16 residues. This CDR3 reads CASSVLGTATTDTQYF. The CDR3 nucleotides are TGTGCCAGCAGCGTACTGGGGACGGCCACCACAGATACGCAGTATTTT.

The genes are TRBV6-6 and TRBJ1-5; D may be TRBD1 (5 bases). Germline CDR1 and CDR2: MNHNY and SVGAGI (reference sequence). The CDR3 contains 12 residues. V was trimmed by 5 bases and J by 7 bases, leaving 9 bases between them. The CDR3 bases are TGTGCCAGCAGTGCCCGACAGCAGCCCCAGCATTTT. Translating it yields CASSARQQPQHF.

This clone was picked up one time. This chain joins TRBV5-6 and TRBJ2-7; TRBD1 agrees at 8 bases. The germline V gene has CDR1 SGHDT and CDR2 YYEEEE. The V segment lost 6 bases and the J segment 7 bases; nucleotides outside the gene matches: 15. The length of the CDR3 is 15 residues. As DNA, the CDR3 is TGTGCCAGCACTTTACAGGGGGAAACTTCCAGGGAGCAGTACTTC. Protein: CASTLQGETSREQYF.

The rearrangement links TRBV27 to TRBJ2-1; the match to TRBD2 covers 12 bases. This CDR3 is 12 amino acids long. Germline CDR1 is MNHEY and CDR2 is SMNVEV (reference sequence). The V and J ends lost 10 bases and 12 bases, in that order; junction bases with no gene match: 7. The CDR3 nucleotides read TGTGCCATCTCGACTAGCGGGAGAAGGCAGTTCTTC. Translation gives CAISTSGRRQFF.

This clone has only one observation. The chain has TRBV15 and TRBJ1-4; D remains unclear. The germline V gene has CDR1 LNHNV and CDR2 YYDKDF (reference sequence). The CDR3 length is 15 residues. Trimming took off 0 bases at V and 6 bases at J, with 11 bases between the two ends. Here the CDR3 DNA reads TGTGCCACCAGCAGAGATTTACAGAATTATGAAAAACTGTTTTTT. Protein: CATSRDLQNYEKLFF.

J is TRBJ1-3 and V is TRBV28; D might be TRBD1 (6 bases). The CDR3 contains 14 residues. V lost 2 bases, J lost 3 bases, and 8 bases lay in between. CDR1 and CDR2 from the germline V gene are MDHEN and SYDVKM. The CDR3 loop is CASSLEGVGNTIYF. The CDR3 coding sequence is TGTGCCAGCAGTTTAGAGGGGGTTGGAAACACCATATATTTT.

The chain links TRBV7-6 to TRBJ2-1, with 7 bases fitting TRBD1. The CDR3 is made up of 15 amino acids. Germline CDR1 SGHVS, CDR2 FNYEAQ. V dropped 5 bases and J dropped 3; count of bases not matched to a gene: 7. DNA for the CDR3: TGTGCCAGCAGCCATATCCGGGACAGCTACAATGAGCAGTTCTTC. Its translation is CASSHIRDSYNEQFF. The entire variable domain, with the rest obtained from reference TRBV7-6 and TRBJ2-1, is as follows: GAGVSQSPRYKVTKRGQDVALRCDPISGHVSLYWYRQALGQGPEFLTYFNYEAQQDKSGLPNDRFSAERPEGSISTLTIQRTEQRDSAMYRCASSHIRDSYNEQFFGPGTRLTVL.

This clone was detected once. The V and J genes are TRBV28 and TRBJ2-3, with D unresolved. Trimming removed 5 bases at V and 9 bases at J, with 12 bases between. CDR3 size: 12 residues. CDR1 MDHEN and CDR2 SYDVKM come from the germline V gene. In nucleotides, the CDR3 is TGTGCCAGCAGTCCAGAGCTCCTCACGCAGTATTTT. Amino acid sequence: CASSPELLTQYF.

The genes are TRBV27 and TRBJ2-2, with D uncertain. Germline CDR1 reads MNHEY; CDR2 reads SMNVEV (reference sequence). With 5 bases removed from V and 6 bases from J, the gap between germline ends came to 16 bases. This CDR3 contains 15 residues. This CDR3 reads CASSPRTSGAGELFF. CDR3 DNA sequence: TGTGCCAGCAGTCCGAGGACCAGTGGAGCCGGGGAGCTGTTTTTT.

The CDR3 sequence: CASSLGEAGRGTDTQYF. The CDR3 DNA reads as TGTGCCAGCAGCCTAGGGGAGGCGGGAAGGGGCACAGATACGCAGTATTTT. The chain carries TRBV27 and TRBJ2-3; possible D gene TRBD2, 6 bases. Trimming shortened V by 6 bases and J by 1 base, and 20 bases separated the two germline ends. The CDR3 contains 17 residues. Germline V gene lookup returns CDR1 MNHEY and CDR2 SMNVEV (reference sequence).

The chain joins TRBV28 to TRBJ2-3; 8 bases line up with TRBD2. Unmatched junction bases numbered 2, after V lost 3 bases and J lost 0 bases. Germline V lookup: CDR1 MDHEN, CDR2 SYDVKM. There are 15 residues in the CDR3. The chain's CDR3 is CASSLGLVSTDTQYF. The CDR3 bases are TGTGCCAGCAGTTTGGGACTAGTGAGCACAGATACGCAGTATTTT.

The gene calls are TRBV7-9 and TRBJ2-1, with 7 bases that match TRBD2. The CDR3 covers 15 residues. Trimming removed 5 bases from V and 6 bases from J; junction bases left unmatched: 10. The germline V gene encodes CDR1 SEHNR and CDR2 FQNEAQ (reference sequence). The CDR3 sequence: CASSTRDYNINEQFF. The CDR3 DNA is TGTGCCAGCAGCACCCGGGACTATAATATCAATGAGCAGTTCTTC.

The CDR3 protein is CASSEAVAGADTQYF. The CDR3 DNA is TGCGCCAGCAGTGAGGCGGTAGCGGGAGCGGATACGCAGTATTTT. V gene TRBV10-1 combines with J gene TRBJ2-3, with 9 bases lining up with TRBD2. The CDR3 contains 15 residues. Losses at the gene ends were 2 bases for V and 6 bases for J; bases not matched to a gene: 6. CDR1 is WNHNN and CDR2 is SYGVQD in the germline V gene (reference sequence).

The rearrangement uses TRBV28 and TRBJ1-5; weak D call: TRBD1 (5 bases). Looked up from germline, CDR1 is MDHEN and CDR2 is SYDVKM. The CDR3 covers 15 residues. The V end lost 3 bases, the J end lost 7 bases, and 16 bases lay between the germline ends. Here the CDR3 DNA reads TGTGCCAGCAGTTTGGTAACAGGAAGTTCGCAGCCCCAGCATTTT. Its protein is CASSLVTGSSQPQHF.